Listed below are T cell receptor beta chains from one sample, sequenced in a study of OX40 agonist ivuxolimab in advanced cancers. Sequenced by immunoSEQ multiplex PCR; TCRdb stores in-frame clones only, minus some. The data contain about 40,000 clones, approximately 83% of them singletons. The sequencing used CD4+ or CD8+ T cells sorted from blood, collected in a trial of the OX40 agonist ivuxolimab. All receptors derive from an adult with an advanced solid tumor such as melanoma, head and neck, liver or kidney cancer. CDR3s include the opening cysteine and the closing phenylalanine or tryptophan. Fields, in order: J gene, V gene, D gene, clone size, CDR3 protein, CDR3 DNA. A D gene is named only where the DNA matches it firmly. Part of the rows lack a size; the others show once, few, many or a class for expanded clones.

j_gene: TRBJ2-7
v_gene: TRBV7-8
d_gene: TRBD2
abundance: -
CDR3aa: CASSLLAGPYEQYF
CDR3nt: TGTGCCAGCAGCTTGCTAGCGGGACCTTACGAGCAGTACTTC

j_gene: TRBJ2-2
v_gene: TRBV5-8
d_gene: -
abundance: -
CDR3aa: CASSLGEPNTGELFF
CDR3nt: TGTGCCAGCAGCTTGGGTGAACCGAACACCGGGGAGCTGTTTTTT

j_gene: TRBJ1-5
v_gene: TRBV5-6
d_gene: TRBD1
abundance: once
CDR3aa: CASSLEGQGFDQPQHF
CDR3nt: TGTGCCAGCAGCTTGGAGGGACAGGGGTTCGATCAGCCCCAGCATTTT

j_gene: TRBJ1-5
v_gene: TRBV27
d_gene: -
abundance: once
CDR3aa: CASSLRGPGWQPQHF
CDR3nt: TGTGCCAGCAGTTTGCGAGGTCCAGGTTGGCAGCCCCAGCATTTT

j_gene: TRBJ2-7
v_gene: TRBV5-6
d_gene: -
abundance: -
CDR3aa: CASSLGQRAYEQYF
CDR3nt: TGTGCCAGCAGCTTGGGACAGAGAGCCTACGAGCAGTACTTC

j_gene: TRBJ2-5
v_gene: TRBV7-9
d_gene: -
abundance: -
CDR3aa: CASSMVPGPPGETQYF
CDR3nt: TGTGCCAGCAGCATGGTGCCGGGCCCTCCGGGGGAGACCCAGTACTTC

j_gene: TRBJ2-3
v_gene: TRBV7-8
d_gene: -
abundance: few
CDR3aa: CASSLFQGPDTQYF
CDR3nt: TGTGCCAGCAGCTTATTCCAGGGGCCAGATACGCAGTATTTT

j_gene: TRBJ2-3
v_gene: TRBV28
d_gene: TRBD1
abundance: -
CDR3aa: CASSFGQATTQISTDTQYF
CDR3nt: TGTGCCAGCAGTTTCGGACAGGCCACCACCCAGATTAGCACAGATACGCAGTATTTT

j_gene: TRBJ1-5
v_gene: TRBV9
d_gene: -
abundance: -
CDR3aa: CASSVEGYNQPQHF
CDR3nt: TGTGCCAGCAGCGTAGAGGGGTACAATCAGCCCCAGCATTTT

j_gene: TRBJ1-4
v_gene: TRBV7-9
d_gene: TRBD1
abundance: -
CDR3aa: CASSFLGQGAYDEKLFF
CDR3nt: TGTGCCAGCAGCTTTTTAGGACAGGGGGCGTATGATGAAAAACTGTTTTTT

j_gene: TRBJ2-2
v_gene: TRBV4-1
d_gene: TRBD1
abundance: once
CDR3aa: CASSQPPGQRNTGELFF
CDR3nt: TGCGCCAGCAGCCAACCACCGGGACAGAGGAACACCGGGGAGCTGTTTTTT

j_gene: TRBJ1-2
v_gene: TRBV6-5
d_gene: -
abundance: -
CDR3aa: CASSYGGETGYGYTF
CDR3nt: TGTGCCAGCAGTTACGGCGGGGAGACTGGGTATGGCTACACCTTC

j_gene: TRBJ2-1
v_gene: TRBV9
d_gene: -
abundance: -
CDR3aa: CASSVGDGNEQFF
CDR3nt: TGTGCCAGCAGCGTAGGGGATGGAAATGAGCAGTTCTTC

j_gene: TRBJ2-7
v_gene: TRBV6-5
d_gene: TRBD2
abundance: -
CDR3aa: CASSYRTSGAYEQYF
CDR3nt: TGTGCCAGCAGTTACCGGACTAGCGGAGCCTACGAGCAGTACTTC

j_gene: TRBJ1-1
v_gene: TRBV4-1
d_gene: TRBD1
abundance: -
CDR3aa: CASSPGTAYTEAFF
CDR3nt: TGCGCCAGCAGCCCGGGGACAGCTTACACTGAAGCTTTCTTT

j_gene: TRBJ1-1
v_gene: TRBV5-6
d_gene: -
abundance: -
CDR3aa: CASSLGGVTEAFF
CDR3nt: TGTGCCAGCAGCTTGGGAGGGGTCACTGAAGCTTTCTTT

j_gene: TRBJ2-4
v_gene: TRBV18
d_gene: TRBD1
abundance: -
CDR3aa: CASSLGLQGDLAKNIQYF
CDR3nt: TGTGCCAGCTCACTGGGGCTACAGGGGGACCTAGCCAAAAACATTCAGTACTTC

j_gene: TRBJ1-5
v_gene: TRBV2
d_gene: -
abundance: -
CDR3aa: CASSGGGTWIQHF
CDR3nt: TGTGCCAGCAGTGGAGGGGGGACTTGGATACAGCATTTT

j_gene: TRBJ2-3
v_gene: TRBV19
d_gene: -
abundance: -
CDR3aa: CASSPWPVPSTDTQYF
CDR3nt: TGTGCCAGTAGTCCCTGGCCTGTCCCTAGCACAGATACGCAGTATTTT

j_gene: TRBJ2-3
v_gene: TRBV7-9
d_gene: -
abundance: -
CDR3aa: CASSLGWGGTDTQYF
CDR3nt: TGTGCCAGCAGCCTAGGGTGGGGGGGCACAGATACGCAGTATTTT

j_gene: TRBJ1-6
v_gene: TRBV7-9
d_gene: -
abundance: few
CDR3aa: CASSPLQVSSYNSPLHF
CDR3nt: TGTGCCAGCAGCCCCCTCCAAGTAAGCTCCTATAATTCACCCCTCCACTTT

j_gene: TRBJ2-7
v_gene: TRBV11-2
d_gene: TRBD1
abundance: -
CDR3aa: CASRRGQGGHEQYF
CDR3nt: TGTGCCAGCCGCCGTGGACAGGGGGGCCACGAGCAGTACTTC

j_gene: TRBJ2-5
v_gene: TRBV9
d_gene: TRBD2
abundance: medium-sized
CDR3aa: CASSVDSGGGETQYF
CDR3nt: TGTGCCAGCAGCGTAGATAGCGGGGGCGGGGAGACCCAGTACTTC

j_gene: TRBJ2-5
v_gene: TRBV10-1
d_gene: TRBD2
abundance: once
CDR3aa: CASSEKLAGSAETQYF
CDR3nt: TGCGCCAGCAGTGAAAAACTAGCGGGGTCGGCGGAGACCCAGTACTTC

j_gene: TRBJ2-7
v_gene: TRBV6-5
d_gene: TRBD2
abundance: -
CDR3aa: CASTLLAGGYEQYF
CDR3nt: TGTGCCAGCACCTTACTAGCGGGAGGCTACGAGCAGTACTTC

j_gene: TRBJ2-2
v_gene: TRBV14
d_gene: -
abundance: once
CDR3aa: CASSQGMWGPGLFF
CDR3nt: TGTGCCAGCAGCCAAGGGATGTGGGGTCCTGGGCTGTTTTTT

j_gene: TRBJ1-3
v_gene: TRBV4-2
d_gene: -
abundance: -
CDR3aa: CASSRTTWIVASGNTIYF
CDR3nt: TGTGCCAGCAGCCGAACCACCTGGATTGTGGCCTCTGGAAACACCATATATTTT

j_gene: TRBJ1-2
v_gene: TRBV6-1
d_gene: TRBD1
abundance: -
CDR3aa: CASSGHDRVAYGYTF
CDR3nt: TGTGCCAGCAGTGGCCATGACAGGGTCGCTTATGGCTACACCTTC

j_gene: TRBJ2-1
v_gene: TRBV28
d_gene: TRBD2
abundance: -
CDR3aa: CASSLYAGGPVEQFF
CDR3nt: TGTGCCAGCAGTTTATACGCGGGGGGGCCTGTTGAGCAGTTCTTC

j_gene: TRBJ2-1
v_gene: TRBV7-6
d_gene: -
abundance: -
CDR3aa: CASSLGQNNEQFF
CDR3nt: TGTGCCAGCAGCTTAGGACAGAACAATGAGCAGTTCTTC

j_gene: TRBJ1-1
v_gene: TRBV9
d_gene: -
abundance: once
CDR3aa: CASSVVGFGPADTEAFF
CDR3nt: TGTGCCAGCAGCGTAGTGGGATTTGGCCCTGCGGACACTGAAGCTTTCTTT

j_gene: TRBJ1-2
v_gene: TRBV5-5
d_gene: TRBD1
abundance: -
CDR3aa: CASSPRTGRDYTF
CDR3nt: TGTGCCAGCAGCCCCCGGACAGGGAGGGACTACACCTTC

j_gene: TRBJ2-1
v_gene: TRBV4-1
d_gene: -
abundance: -
CDR3aa: CASRTVDEQFF
CDR3nt: TGCGCCAGCCGGACGGTCGATGAGCAGTTCTTC

j_gene: TRBJ2-1
v_gene: TRBV6-1
d_gene: -
abundance: -
CDR3aa: CASSEVGEEQFF
CDR3nt: TGTGCCAGCAGTGAAGTAGGCGAAGAGCAGTTCTTC

j_gene: TRBJ1-2
v_gene: TRBV27
d_gene: -
abundance: -
CDR3aa: CASSPIGGRDYGYTF
CDR3nt: TGTGCCAGCAGCCCTATCGGGGGGCGCGACTATGGCTACACCTTC

j_gene: TRBJ1-2
v_gene: TRBV6-6
d_gene: -
abundance: -
CDR3aa: CASSYHPGAPDYGYTF
CDR3nt: TGTGCCAGCAGTTACCACCCAGGGGCTCCGGACTATGGCTACACCTTC

j_gene: TRBJ2-3
v_gene: TRBV7-9
d_gene: -
abundance: -
CDR3aa: CASSPRRTDTQYF
CDR3nt: TGTGCCAGCAGCCCGAGACGGACAGATACGCAGTATTTT

j_gene: TRBJ2-3
v_gene: TRBV28
d_gene: -
abundance: -
CDR3aa: CASRLQGTDTQYF
CDR3nt: TGTGCCAGCAGGCTACAGGGCACAGATACGCAGTATTTT

j_gene: TRBJ2-7
v_gene: TRBV10-3
d_gene: -
abundance: -
CDR3aa: CAIRGSTEGWEQYF
CDR3nt: TGTGCCATCAGGGGCTCAACCGAGGGATGGGAGCAGTACTTC

j_gene: TRBJ1-4
v_gene: TRBV28
d_gene: TRBD1
abundance: -
CDR3aa: CARTPGQGNEKLFF
CDR3nt: TGTGCCCGAACTCCGGGACAGGGTAATGAAAAACTGTTTTTT

j_gene: TRBJ1-1
v_gene: TRBV11-3
d_gene: -
abundance: -
CDR3aa: CASSGTIGPGTEAFF
CDR3nt: TGTGCCAGCAGCGGCACTATCGGACCGGGAACTGAAGCTTTCTTT

j_gene: TRBJ1-2
v_gene: TRBV6-5
d_gene: -
abundance: -
CDR3aa: CASSPGTWYTF
CDR3nt: TGTGCCAGCAGCCCCGGGACTTGGTACACCTTC

j_gene: TRBJ1-5
v_gene: TRBV27
d_gene: -
abundance: -
CDR3aa: CASSLMAGWNQPQHF
CDR3nt: TGTGCCAGCAGTTTAATGGCAGGATGGAATCAGCCCCAGCATTTT

j_gene: TRBJ2-3
v_gene: TRBV7-6
d_gene: -
abundance: -
CDR3aa: CASSLEMGLSSTDTQYF
CDR3nt: TGTGCCAGCAGCTTAGAGATGGGACTTTCTTCCACAGATACGCAGTATTTT

j_gene: TRBJ2-2
v_gene: TRBV6-5
d_gene: -
abundance: -
CDR3aa: CASSYSRGGWELFF
CDR3nt: TGTGCCAGCAGTTACTCGAGGGGTGGCTGGGAGCTGTTTTTT

j_gene: TRBJ1-1
v_gene: TRBV7-6
d_gene: -
abundance: -
CDR3aa: CASSAVGQGEAFF
CDR3nt: TGTGCCAGCAGCGCCGTTGGGCAAGGGGAAGCTTTCTTT

j_gene: TRBJ1-1
v_gene: TRBV10-3
d_gene: -
abundance: -
CDR3aa: CAISWGVNTEAFF
CDR3nt: TGTGCCATCAGTTGGGGTGTGAACACTGAAGCTTTCTTT

j_gene: TRBJ1-2
v_gene: TRBV5-5
d_gene: -
abundance: -
CDR3aa: CASSPDGGEVDYGYTF
CDR3nt: TGTGCCAGCAGCCCGGACGGCGGGGAGGTCGACTATGGCTACACCTTC